This T cell receptor (beta chain) is from a study of blood T cell repertoires in COVID-19 (dated by TCRdb to the early 2020s). Background for the entire study: Collaborator samples came from the United States, Italy and Spain and covered acute and convalescent phases of COVID-19. The dataset comprised deeply sampled blood TCRbeta repertoires from subjects exposed to, actively infected with, or recovered from COVID-19. Sample metadata almost always included a de-identified subject ID, COVID-19 status, age in years and sex. The samples were drawn from two sources: the first 160 participants of the ongoing ImmuneRACE study, and about 1,300 subjects contributed by 6 global collaborators. A freely available public database, intended as a resource for researchers studying the immune response to SARS-CoV-2, is where the repertoires were released. HLA class I and class II types, where available, came from metadata supplied by the sample provider rather than from assay-based typing. The prospective study material was composed of cDNA or gDNA derived from T cells, B-cell-depleted T cells, or PBMCs. Overall results and qualifications from the work: The amount of clinical and demographic metadata varied by source and participant and was provided uncurated.

Deletion took 1 base off V and 8 bases off J, with a span of 11 bases between the germline ends. Reading the germline V gene (reference sequence) gives CDR1 LNHNV and CDR2 YYDKDF. The CDR3, from cysteine to phenylalanine, totals 14 residues. Just the 42-base CDR3 DNA is kept, in frame starting at base 1. TCRbeta CDR3 regions were amplified from genomic DNA by means of the immunoSEQ Assay, a bias-controlled multiplex PCR. The study's processing was this. The number of nucleated cells in each sample was estimated by amplification of reference gene primers within the assay. To quantify the absolute abundance of each unique TCRbeta CDR3 rearrangement, sequence reads were collapsed and filtered. For each sample, productive Simpson clonality was calculated as the square root of Simpson's diversity index across productive rearrangements. TCRdb provides this immuneACCESS table in a form limited to in-frame rearrangements. Some clones are lacking; in checked studies, under half of them reflect an unresolved V gene, and why the rest are absent is not known. V and J calls and clone size are given by that table; D and trimming were obtained from the DNA. The sample profile shows 250,000 to 350,000 clones; approximately 83% of them were found once. The ten largest account for approximately 2% of the sample.

A remark on this clone: It has no known antigen specificity. Qualities for individual bases were not recorded, and no much larger clone is one base off.

Samples from volunteer blood donors who had recovered from COVID-19 were contributed by a second Seattle source. Each collaborating institution followed its own protocols to collect whole blood in K2EDTA tubes. Collaborator samples were shipped for TCRbeta analysis as frozen whole blood, isolated PBMCs, or DNA extracted from either sample type. This clonotype was sampled from a woman between 25 and 40 years old who had recovered from COVID-19. The sequencing input was peripheral blood. The rearranged segments are TRBV15 and TRBJ1-4, with no reliable assignment of the D segment. CDR3 reads: CATSRGRVEEKLFF. In nucleotides, the sequence is TGTGCCACCAGCAGAGGGCGGGTTGAGGAAAAACTGTTTTTT.